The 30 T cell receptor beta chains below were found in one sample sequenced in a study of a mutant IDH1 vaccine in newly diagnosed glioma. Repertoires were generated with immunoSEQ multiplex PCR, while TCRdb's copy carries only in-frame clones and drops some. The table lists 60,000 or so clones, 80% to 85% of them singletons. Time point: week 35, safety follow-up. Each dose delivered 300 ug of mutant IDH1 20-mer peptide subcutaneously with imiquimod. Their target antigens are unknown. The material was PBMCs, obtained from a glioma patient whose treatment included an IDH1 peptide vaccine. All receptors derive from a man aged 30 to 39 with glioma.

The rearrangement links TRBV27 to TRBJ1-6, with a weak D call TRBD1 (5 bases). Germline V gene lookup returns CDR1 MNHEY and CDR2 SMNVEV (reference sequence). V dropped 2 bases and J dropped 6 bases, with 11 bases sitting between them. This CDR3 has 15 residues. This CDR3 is CASSLGVGGNSPLHF. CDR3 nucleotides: TGTGCCAGCAGTTTAGGGGTCGGGGGTAATTCACCCCTCCACTTT.

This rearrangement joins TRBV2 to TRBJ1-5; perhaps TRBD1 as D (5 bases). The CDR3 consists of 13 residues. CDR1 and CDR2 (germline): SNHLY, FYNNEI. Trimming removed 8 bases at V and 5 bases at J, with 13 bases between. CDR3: CASGRERDQPQHF. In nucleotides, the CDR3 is TGTGCCAGCGGCAGGGAGAGGGATCAGCCCCAGCATTTT. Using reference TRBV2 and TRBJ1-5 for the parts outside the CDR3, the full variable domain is EPEVTQTPSHQVTQMGQEVILRCVPISNHLYFYWYRQILGQKVEFLVSFYNNEISEKSEIFDDQFSVERPDGSNFTLKIRSTKLEDSAMYFCASGRERDQPQHFGDGTRLSIL.

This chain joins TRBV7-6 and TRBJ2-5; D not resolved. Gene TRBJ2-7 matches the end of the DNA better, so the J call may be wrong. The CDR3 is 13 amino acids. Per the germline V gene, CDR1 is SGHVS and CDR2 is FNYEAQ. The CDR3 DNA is TGTGCCAGCAGCTTAGGGCCCGTAGCCGAGCAGTACTTC. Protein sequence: CASSLGPVAEQYF.

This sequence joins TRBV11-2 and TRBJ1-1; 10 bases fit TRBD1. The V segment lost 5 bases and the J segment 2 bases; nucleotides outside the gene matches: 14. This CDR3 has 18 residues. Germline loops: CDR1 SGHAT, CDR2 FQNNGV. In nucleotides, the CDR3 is TGTGCCAGCAGCCCGCGGACAGGGGGTCTTATGGCCAACACTGAAGCTTTCTTT. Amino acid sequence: CASSPRTGGLMANTEAFF.

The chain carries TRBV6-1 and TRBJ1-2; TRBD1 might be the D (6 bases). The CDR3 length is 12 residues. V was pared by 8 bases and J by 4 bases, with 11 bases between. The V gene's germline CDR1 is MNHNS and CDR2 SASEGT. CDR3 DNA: TGTGCCAGCGACCTACAGGGCTATGGCTACACCTTC. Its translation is CASDLQGYGYTF.

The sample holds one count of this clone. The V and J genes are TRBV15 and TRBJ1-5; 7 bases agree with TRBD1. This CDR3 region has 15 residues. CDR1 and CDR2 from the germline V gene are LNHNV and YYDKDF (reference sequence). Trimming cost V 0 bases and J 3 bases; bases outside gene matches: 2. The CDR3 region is CATSREGGPNQPQHF. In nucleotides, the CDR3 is TGTGCCACCAGCAGAGAAGGGGGCCCCAATCAGCCCCAGCATTTT.

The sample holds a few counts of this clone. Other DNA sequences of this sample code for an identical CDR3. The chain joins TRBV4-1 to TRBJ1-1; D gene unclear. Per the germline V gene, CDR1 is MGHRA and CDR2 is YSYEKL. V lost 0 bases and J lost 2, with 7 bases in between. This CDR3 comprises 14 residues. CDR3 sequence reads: CASSQEGGNTEAFF. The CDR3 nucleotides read TGCGCCAGCAGCCAAGAGGGCGGTAACACTGAAGCTTTCTTT.

DNA of the CDR3: TGCGCCAGCAGCTTGGACAGGGGACCAAATTCACCCCTCCACTTT. Protein: CASSLDRGPNSPLHF. V usage is TRBV5-1 and J usage is TRBJ1-6; TRBD1 aligns across 7 bases. J was trimmed by 7 bases and V by 0 bases; bases with no gene match: 4. This CDR3 comprises 15 residues. Germline V gene sequence: CDR1 SGHRS, CDR2 YFSETQ.

CDR3 coding DNA: TGTGCCAGCAGATGGGGCAGGAGGTCCTACGAGCAGTACTTC. Its protein product is CASRWGRRSYEQYF. The chain joins TRBV6-5 to TRBJ2-7; perhaps D is TRBD1 or TRBD2 (5 bases each). The CDR3 covers 14 residues. Trimming left V 6 bases short and J 1 base short, with 13 bases between. Germline CDR1 reads MNHEY; CDR2 reads SVGAGI.

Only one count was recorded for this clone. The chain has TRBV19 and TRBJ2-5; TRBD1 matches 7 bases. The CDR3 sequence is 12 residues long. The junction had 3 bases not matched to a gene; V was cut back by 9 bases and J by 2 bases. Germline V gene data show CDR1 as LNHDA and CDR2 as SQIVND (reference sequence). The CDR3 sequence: CASRDRQETQYF. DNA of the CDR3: TGTGCCAGCCGGGACAGACAAGAGACCCAGTACTTC.

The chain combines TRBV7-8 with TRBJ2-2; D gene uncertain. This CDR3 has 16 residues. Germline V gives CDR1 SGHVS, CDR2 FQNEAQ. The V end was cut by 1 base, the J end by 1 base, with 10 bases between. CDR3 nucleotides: TGTGCCAGCAGCTTAGTCAGACGGAAGAACACCGGGGAGCTGTTTTTT. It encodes CASSLVRRKNTGELFF.

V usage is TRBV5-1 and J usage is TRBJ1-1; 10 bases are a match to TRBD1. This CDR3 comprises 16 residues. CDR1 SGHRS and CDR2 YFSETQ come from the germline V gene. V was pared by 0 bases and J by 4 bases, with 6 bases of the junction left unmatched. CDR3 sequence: CASSLVPRDRGTEAFF. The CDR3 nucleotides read TGCGCCAGCAGCTTGGTCCCCCGGGACAGGGGCACTGAAGCTTTCTTT.

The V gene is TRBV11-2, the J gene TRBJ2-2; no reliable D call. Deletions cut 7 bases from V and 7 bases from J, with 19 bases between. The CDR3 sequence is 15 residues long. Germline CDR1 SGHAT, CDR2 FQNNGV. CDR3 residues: CASTTKVAFYGELFF. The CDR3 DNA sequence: TGTGCCAGCACCACTAAAGTGGCGTTTTACGGGGAGCTGTTTTTT. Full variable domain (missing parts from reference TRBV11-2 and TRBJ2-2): EAGVAQSPRYKIIEKRQSVAFWCNPISGHATLYWYQQILGQGPKLLIQFQNNGVVDDSQLPKDRFSAERLKGVDSTLKIQPAKLEDSAVYLCASTTKVAFYGELFFGEGSRLTVL.

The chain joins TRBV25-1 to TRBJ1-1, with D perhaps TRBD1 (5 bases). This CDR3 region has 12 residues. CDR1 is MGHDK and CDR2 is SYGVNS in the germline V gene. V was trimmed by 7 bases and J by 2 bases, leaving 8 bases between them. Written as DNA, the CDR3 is TGTGCCAGCATGAGGGGAAACACTGAAGCTTTCTTT. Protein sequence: CASMRGNTEAFF.

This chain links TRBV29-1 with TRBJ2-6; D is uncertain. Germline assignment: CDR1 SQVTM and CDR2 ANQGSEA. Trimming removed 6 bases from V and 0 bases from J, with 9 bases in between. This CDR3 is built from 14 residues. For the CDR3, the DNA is TGCAGCGTGGAACAGATCTCTGGGGCCAACGTCCTGACTTTC. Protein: CSVEQISGANVLTF.

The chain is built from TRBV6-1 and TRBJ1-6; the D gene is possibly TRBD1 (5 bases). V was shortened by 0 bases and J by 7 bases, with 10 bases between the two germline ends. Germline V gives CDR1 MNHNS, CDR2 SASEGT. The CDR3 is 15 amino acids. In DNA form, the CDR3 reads TGTGCCAGCAGTGAAGCCGTGGGGGAGAATTCACCCCTCCACTTT. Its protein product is CASSEAVGENSPLHF.

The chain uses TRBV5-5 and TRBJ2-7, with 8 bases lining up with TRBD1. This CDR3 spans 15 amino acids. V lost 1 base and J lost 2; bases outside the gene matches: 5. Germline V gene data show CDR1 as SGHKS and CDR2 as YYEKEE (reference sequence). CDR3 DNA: TGTGCCAGCAGCTTGAAGGGACAGGCCGCCTACGAGCAGTACTTC. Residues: CASSLKGQAAYEQYF.

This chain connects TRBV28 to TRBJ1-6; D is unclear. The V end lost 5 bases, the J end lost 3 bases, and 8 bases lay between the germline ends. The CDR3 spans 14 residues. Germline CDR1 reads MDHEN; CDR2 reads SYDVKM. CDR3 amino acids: CASSQFDYNSPLHF. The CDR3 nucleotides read TGTGCCAGCAGTCAATTTGACTATAATTCACCCCTCCACTTT. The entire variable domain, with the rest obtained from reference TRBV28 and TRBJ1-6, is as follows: DVKVTQSSRYLVKRTGEKVFLECVQDMDHENMFWYRQDPGLGLRLIYFSYDVKMKEKGDIPEGYSVSREKKERFSLILESASTNQTSMYLCASSQFDYNSPLHFGNGTRLTVT.

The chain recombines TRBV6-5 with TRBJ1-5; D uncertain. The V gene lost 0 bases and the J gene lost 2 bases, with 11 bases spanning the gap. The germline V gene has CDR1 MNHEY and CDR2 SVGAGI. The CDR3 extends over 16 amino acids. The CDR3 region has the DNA TGTGCCAGCAGTTACTCGTCGGGAAGCGGCAATCAGCCCCAGCATTTT. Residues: CASSYSSGSGNQPQHF.

CDR3 protein: CASSPRLLAIDTQYF. The CDR3 nucleotides are TGTGCCAGCAGCCCCAGGTTGCTAGCGATAGATACGCAGTATTTT. This rearrangement joins TRBV7-2 to TRBJ2-3; tentatively, D is TRBD2 (6 bases). The CDR3 is 15 residues long. Germline V gives CDR1 SGHTA, CDR2 FQGNSA. Trimming left V 5 bases short and J 5 bases short, with 17 bases between.

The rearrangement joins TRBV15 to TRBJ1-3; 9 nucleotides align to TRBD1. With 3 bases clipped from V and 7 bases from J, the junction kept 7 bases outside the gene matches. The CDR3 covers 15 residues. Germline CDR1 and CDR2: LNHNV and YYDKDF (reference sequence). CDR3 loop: CATSRTRDRVNTIYF. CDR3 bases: TGTGCCACCAGCAGGACCCGGGACAGGGTCAACACCATATATTTT.

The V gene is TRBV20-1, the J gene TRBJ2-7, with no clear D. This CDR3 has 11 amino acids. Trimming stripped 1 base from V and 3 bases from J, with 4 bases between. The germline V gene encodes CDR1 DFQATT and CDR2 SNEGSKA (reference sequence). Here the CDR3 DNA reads TGCAGTGCTAGAGGGGGCTACGAGCAGTACTTC. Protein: CSARGGYEQYF.

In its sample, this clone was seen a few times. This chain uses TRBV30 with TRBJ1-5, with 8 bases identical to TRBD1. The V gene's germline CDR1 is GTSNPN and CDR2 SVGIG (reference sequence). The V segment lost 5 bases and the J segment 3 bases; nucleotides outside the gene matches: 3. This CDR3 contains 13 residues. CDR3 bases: TGTGCCTGGGGGGACAGGTACAATCAGCCCCAGCATTTT. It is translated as CAWGDRYNQPQHF. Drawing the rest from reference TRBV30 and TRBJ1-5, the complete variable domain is SQTIHQWPATLVQPVGSPLSLECTVEGTSNPNLYWYRQAAGRGLQLLFYSVGIGQISSEVPQNLSASRPQDRQFILSSKKLLLSDSGFYLCAWGDRYNQPQHFGDGTRLSIL.

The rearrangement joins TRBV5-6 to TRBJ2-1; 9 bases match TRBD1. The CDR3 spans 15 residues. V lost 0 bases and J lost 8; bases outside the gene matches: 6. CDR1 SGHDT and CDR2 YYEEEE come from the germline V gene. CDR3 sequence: CASSLVGTGWDEQFF. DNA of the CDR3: TGTGCCAGCAGCTTGGTCGGGACAGGGTGGGATGAGCAGTTCTTC.

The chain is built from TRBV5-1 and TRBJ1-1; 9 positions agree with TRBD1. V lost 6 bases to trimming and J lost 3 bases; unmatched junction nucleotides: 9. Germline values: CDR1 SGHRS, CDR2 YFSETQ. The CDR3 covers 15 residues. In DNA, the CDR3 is TGCGCCAGCACCCCATACGGACAGGGGTACACTGAAGCTTTCTTT. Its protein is CASTPYGQGYTEAFF. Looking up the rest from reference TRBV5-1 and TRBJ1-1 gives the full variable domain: KAGVTQTPRYLIKTRGQQVTLSCSPISGHRSVSWYQQTPGQGLQFLFEYFSETQRNKGNFPGRFSGRQFSNSRSEMNVSTLELGDSALYLCASTPYGQGYTEAFFGQGTRLTVV.

The chain's CDR3 is CASSHWGGTDTQYF. As DNA, the CDR3 is TGCGCCAGCAGCCATTGGGGCGGCACAGATACGCAGTATTTT. The gene calls are TRBV4-1 and TRBJ2-3, with a tentative D call TRBD1 (5 bases). Germline V gene data show CDR1 as MGHRA and CDR2 as YSYEKL. CDR3 size: 14 residues. V lost 3 bases to trimming and J lost 1 base, with 8 bases between them.

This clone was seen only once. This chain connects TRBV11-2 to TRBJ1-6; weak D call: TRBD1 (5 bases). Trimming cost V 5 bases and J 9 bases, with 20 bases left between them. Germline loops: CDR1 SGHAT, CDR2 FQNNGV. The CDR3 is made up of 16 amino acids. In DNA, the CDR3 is TGTGCCAGCAGCGCCCGGGACGGAGACATTGGTTCACCCCTCCACTTT. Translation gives CASSARDGDIGSPLHF. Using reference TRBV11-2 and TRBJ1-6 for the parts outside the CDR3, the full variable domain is EAGVAQSPRYKIIEKRQSVAFWCNPISGHATLYWYQQILGQGPKLLIQFQNNGVVDDSQLPKDRFSAERLKGVDSTLKIQPAKLEDSAVYLCASSARDGDIGSPLHFGNGTRLTVT.

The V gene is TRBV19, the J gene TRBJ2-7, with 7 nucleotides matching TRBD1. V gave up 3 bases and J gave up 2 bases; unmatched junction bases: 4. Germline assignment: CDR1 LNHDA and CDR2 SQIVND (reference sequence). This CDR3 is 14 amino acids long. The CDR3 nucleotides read TGTGCCAGTAGTATCGGACAGGATGCCTACGAGCAGTACTTC. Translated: CASSIGQDAYEQYF.

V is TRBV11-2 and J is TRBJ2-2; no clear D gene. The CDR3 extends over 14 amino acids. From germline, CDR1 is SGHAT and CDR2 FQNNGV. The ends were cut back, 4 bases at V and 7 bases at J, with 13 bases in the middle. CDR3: CASSSPWDVGELFF. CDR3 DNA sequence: TGTGCCAGCAGCTCCCCCTGGGATGTCGGGGAGCTGTTTTTT.

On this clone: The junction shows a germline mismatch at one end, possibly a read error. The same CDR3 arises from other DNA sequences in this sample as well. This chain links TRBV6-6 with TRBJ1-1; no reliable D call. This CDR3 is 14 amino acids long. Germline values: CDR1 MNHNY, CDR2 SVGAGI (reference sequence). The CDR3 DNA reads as TGTGCCAGCAGTTACGGGGAAATGAACACTGAAGCTTTCTTC. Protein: CASSYGEMNTEAFF.